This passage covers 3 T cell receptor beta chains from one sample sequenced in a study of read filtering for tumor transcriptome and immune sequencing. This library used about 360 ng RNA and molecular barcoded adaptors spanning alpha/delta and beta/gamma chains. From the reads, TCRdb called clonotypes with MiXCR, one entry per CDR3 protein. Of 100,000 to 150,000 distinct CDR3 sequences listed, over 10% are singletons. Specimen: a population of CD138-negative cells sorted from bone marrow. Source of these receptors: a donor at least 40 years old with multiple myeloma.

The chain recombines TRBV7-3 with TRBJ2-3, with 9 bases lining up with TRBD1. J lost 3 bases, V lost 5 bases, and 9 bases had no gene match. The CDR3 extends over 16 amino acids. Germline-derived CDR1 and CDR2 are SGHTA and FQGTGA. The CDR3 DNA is TGTGCCAGCAGCCCTAATGTCGGACAGGGGACAGATACGCAGTATTTT. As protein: CASSPNVGQGTDTQYF.

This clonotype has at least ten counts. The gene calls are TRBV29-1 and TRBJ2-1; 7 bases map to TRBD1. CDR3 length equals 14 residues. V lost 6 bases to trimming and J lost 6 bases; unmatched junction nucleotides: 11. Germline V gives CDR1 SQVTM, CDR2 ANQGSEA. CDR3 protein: CSVDTGELGNEQFF. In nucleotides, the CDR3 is TGCAGCGTGGATACAGGGGAACTAGGCAATGAGCAGTTCTTC.

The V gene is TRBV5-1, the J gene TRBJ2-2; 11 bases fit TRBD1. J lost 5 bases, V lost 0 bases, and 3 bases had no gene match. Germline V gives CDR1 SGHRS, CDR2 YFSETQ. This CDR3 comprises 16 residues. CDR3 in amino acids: CASSLDGQGATGELFF. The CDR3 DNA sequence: TGCGCCAGCAGCTTGGATGGACAGGGGGCGACCGGGGAGCTGTTTTTT.